The 26 T cell receptor beta chains below were found in one sample sequenced in a study of T-cell memory formation after mild COVID-19 (dated by TCRdb to about 2021). The library came from 5' RACE. Sequencing was performed on an Illumina NovaSeq 6000. TCRdb passed the public sequencing reads through fastp at Q25 and MiXCR, retaining productive beta sequences. All rows with the same CDR3 protein become a single entry with the most common DNA and genes. A total of 470,000 or so distinct CDR3 sequences appear in this sample, roughly 18% of them only once. Jointly, the top ten make up 20% to 25% of the sample. Specimen: PBMCs or a T cell subset sorted from them (not recorded which). The receptors were sampled from a man between 18 and 35 years old who had mild COVID-19 (a few samples of this study predate the infection). The sample titles of this study are shuffled in the database, so cell type and time point are left out; the donor was told from shared clones.

This chain links TRBV7-9 with TRBJ2-2; D ambiguous. The V gene lost 0 bases and the J gene lost 5 bases, with 7 bases spanning the gap. The CDR3 consists of 14 residues. CDR1 and CDR2 (germline): SEHNR, FQNEAQ (reference sequence). The CDR3 spells CASSLARLTGELFF. As DNA, the CDR3 is TGTGCCAGCAGCTTAGCGCGCCTGACCGGGGAGCTGTTTTTT. The variable domain in full, completed from reference TRBV7-9 and TRBJ2-2, reads DTGVSQNPRHKITKRGQNVTFRCDPISEHNRLYWYRQTLGQGPEFLTYFQNEAQLEKSRLLSDRFSAERPKGSFSTLEIQRTEQGDSAMYLCASSLARLTGELFFGEGSRLTVL.

The chain links TRBV12-3 or TRBV12-4 to TRBJ2-1; TRBD1 aligns across 10 bases. The V and J ends lost 3 bases and 7 bases, in that order; junction bases with no gene match: 6. CDR3 length equals 15 residues. CDR3 in amino acids: CASSLRQGAMNEQFF. CDR3 DNA sequence: TGTGCCAGCAGTTTGCGACAGGGGGCAATGAATGAGCAGTTCTTC.

The chain couples TRBV28 to TRBJ1-5; D perhaps matches TRBD1 (5 bases). The CDR3 runs 14 residues. Germline values: CDR1 MDHEN, CDR2 SYDVKM. Trimming pared 7 bases from V and 1 base from J, leaving 11 bases between. CDR3 loop: CASNGGASNQPQHF. CDR3 DNA: TGTGCCAGCAACGGAGGGGCCAGCAATCAGCCCCAGCATTTT.

This sequence joins TRBV20-1 and TRBJ2-3, with D unresolved. The CDR3 length is 14 residues. Per germline, CDR1 DFQATT and CDR2 SNEGSKA (reference sequence). V lost 6 bases, J lost 0 bases, and 13 bases lay in between. The CDR3 nucleotides read TGCAGTGCCCCAAGTGGTGTTAGCACAGATACGCAGTATTTT. This encodes CSAPSGVSTDTQYF.

The CDR3 bases are TGTGCCAGCAGTTACCCCAGCTCCGGCTACACCTTC. It is translated as CASSYPSSGYTF. The gene calls are TRBV6-2 or TRBV6-3 and TRBJ1-2; D is uncertain. The V and J ends lost 2 bases and 8 bases respectively, with 9 bases between them. The germline V gene has CDR1 MNHEY and CDR2 SVGEGT. CDR3 length equals 12 residues.

This chain connects TRBV18 to TRBJ2-3; 13 positions agree with TRBD2. V was clipped by 4 bases and J by 2 bases; unmatched bases: 6. Germline loops: CDR1 KGHSH, CDR2 LQKENI. There are 17 residues in the CDR3. CDR3 sequence (DNA): TGTGCCAGCTCACTACCGGGACTAGCGGGGTCCACAGATACGCAGTATTTT. The encoded protein is CASSLPGLAGSTDTQYF.

This clonotype was found a few times. The CDR3 loop is CSAYPSTANTEAFF. CDR3 in DNA: TGCAGTGCCTACCCCTCTACAGCGAACACTGAAGCTTTCTTT. The chain links TRBV20-1 to TRBJ1-1; no reliable D call. The ends were cut back, 6 bases at V and 1 base at J, with 15 bases in the middle. CDR3 size: 14 residues. Germline V gene sequence: CDR1 DFQATT, CDR2 SNEGSKA (reference sequence).

The chain employs TRBV6-5 and TRBJ1-1, with a tentative D call TRBD1 (5 bases). This CDR3 has 15 residues. Germline CDR1 reads MNHEY; CDR2 reads SVGAGI. The V gene lost 4 bases and the J gene lost 6 bases, with 18 bases spanning the gap. In DNA, the CDR3 is TGTGCCAGCAGTTCGCACTATACCCTAGGGGCTGAAGCTTTCTTT. This gives the protein CASSSHYTLGAEAFF.

The rearrangement links TRBV9 to TRBJ1-4; 7 nucleotides align to TRBD1. V was clipped by 3 bases and J by 10 bases; unmatched bases: 6. There are 13 residues in the CDR3. CDR1 and CDR2 (germline): SGDLS, YYNGEE. DNA of the CDR3: TGTGCCAGCAGCGATAACAACAGGGGAAAACTGTTTTTT. This translates into CASSDNNRGKLFF.

The rearrangement uses TRBV4-3 and TRBJ2-3; 7 bases are a match to TRBD2. Germline-derived CDR1 and CDR2 are LGHNA and YSLEER. CDR3 length equals 16 residues. Germline trimming cut 0 bases from V and 8 bases from J; bases unmatched to any gene: 11. CDR3 sequence reads: CASSQDQGTTPGTQYF. CDR3 in DNA: TGCGCCAGCAGCCAAGATCAAGGGACTACCCCGGGTACGCAGTATTTT.

This clonotype came up a few times. The V and J genes are TRBV7-2 and TRBJ2-5; either TRBD1 or TRBD2 may fit D (6 bases each). CDR3 length: 14 amino acids. Germline V gene sequence: CDR1 SGHTA, CDR2 FQGNSA. V was shortened by 1 base and J by 5 bases, with 11 bases between the two germline ends. The CDR3 DNA follows: TGTGCCAGCAGCTTAGGGGGGGCGTGGGAGACCCAGTACTTC. Its translation is CASSLGGAWETQYF.

This clonotype was found a few times. The rearrangement uses TRBV28 and TRBJ2-3, with D possibly matching TRBD1 (5 bases). V was pared by 6 bases and J by 0 bases, with 13 bases between. The CDR3 loop spans 15 amino acids. The germline V gene has CDR1 MDHEN and CDR2 SYDVKM. This CDR3 reads CASRTAASSTDTQYF. As DNA, the CDR3 is TGTGCCAGCAGGACAGCAGCGTCTAGCACAGATACGCAGTATTTT.

The chain links TRBV7-2 to TRBJ2-3; 8 nucleotides agree with TRBD2. The CDR3 length is 15 residues. The germline gives CDR1 SGHTA, CDR2 FQGNSA. V was pared by 3 bases and J by 4 bases, with 6 bases of the junction left unmatched. This chain's CDR3 is CASSFRGGRSDTQYF. The CDR3 DNA reads TGTGCCAGCAGCTTCCGGGGGGGCAGGTCAGATACGCAGTATTTT. Using reference TRBV7-2 and TRBJ2-3 for the parts outside the CDR3, the full variable domain is GAGVSQSPSNKVTEKGKDVELRCDPISGHTALYWYRQSLGQGLEFLIYFQGNSAPDKSGLPSDRFSAERTGGSVSTLTIQRTQQEDSAVYLCASSFRGGRSDTQYFGPGTRLTVL.

This chain links TRBV21-1 with TRBJ2-5; TRBD1 was called by the table and not checked on the DNA. TRBV21-1 is classified as a pseudogene. The CDR3 is made up of 14 amino acids. This chain's CDR3 is CASSNRQGYETQYF. DNA of the CDR3: TGTGCCAGCAGCAATCGTCAGGGCTACGAGACCCAGTACTTC.

This clonotype has ten or more counts. Sequence at one end of the junction differs from germline and may be a read error. The chain recombines TRBV6-5 with TRBJ2-5, with 11 bases matching TRBD2. Germline V lookup: CDR1 MNHEY, CDR2 SVGAGI. The CDR3 has 15 amino acids. CDR3 region: CASSPGTSGQETQYF. DNA of the CDR3: TGCGCCAGCAGCCCCGGGACTAGCGGCCAAGAGACCCAGTACTTC.

V gene TRBV7-9 combines with J gene TRBJ2-2; D remains ambiguous. From germline, CDR1 is SEHNR and CDR2 FQNEAQ (reference sequence). With 3 bases removed from V and 9 bases from J, the gap between germline ends came to 14 bases. This CDR3 comprises 14 residues. The CDR3 loop reads CASSFAGLTWELFF. The DNA for the CDR3 is TGTGCCAGCAGCTTTGCCGGGTTGACCTGGGAGCTGTTTTTT.

V and J are TRBV12-3 or TRBV12-4 and TRBJ1-2; D possibly corresponds to TRBD1 (6 bases). The CDR3 runs 12 residues. Trimming shortened V by 6 bases and J by 6 bases, and 11 bases separated the two germline ends. In DNA, the CDR3 is TGTGCCAGCAGAACAGGGTGGGATGGCTACACCTTC. It yields the protein CASRTGWDGYTF.

This clonotype was observed many times. The V gene is TRBV5-1, the J gene TRBJ1-4; 11 nucleotides agree with TRBD1. This CDR3 comprises 15 residues. J lost 8 bases, V lost 3 bases, and 6 bases had no gene match. The V gene's germline CDR1 is SGHRS and CDR2 YFSETQ. This CDR3 reads CASSSTGTGGEKLFF. CDR3 DNA: TGCGCCAGCAGCTCCACCGGGACAGGGGGAGAAAAACTGTTTTTT.

This clonotype was counted only a few times. CDR3 protein: CASSLPSMGLASYNEQFF. In DNA, the CDR3 is TGTGCCAGCAGCTTGCCAAGCATGGGACTAGCATCCTACAATGAGCAGTTCTTC. The V gene is TRBV5-6, the J gene TRBJ2-1; TRBD2 aligns across 9 bases. CDR1 is SGHDT, CDR2 YYEEEE, per germline. The CDR3 length is 18 residues. With V trimmed by 1 base and J by 1 base, 9 bases remained unmatched.

Here the CDR3 DNA reads TGCGCCAGCAGCGAGCAGACAGGGATTAATTCACCCCTCCACTTT. It translates to CASSEQTGINSPLHF. The chain is built from TRBV5-1 and TRBJ1-6, with 7 bases lining up with TRBD1. Trimming at V came to 4 bases and at J to 6 bases, leaving 7 bases not matched to a gene. Germline CDR1 SGHRS, CDR2 YFSETQ. This CDR3 spans 15 amino acids.

This chain joins TRBV6-5 and TRBJ2-3; D is uncertain. V was cut by 8 bases and J by 4 bases, with 7 bases left in between. Germline V gene sequence: CDR1 MNHEY, CDR2 SVGAGI. This CDR3 is built from 11 residues. CDR3 in amino acids: CASVDPDTQYF. The CDR3 DNA is TGTGCCAGCGTGGATCCAGATACGCAGTATTTT.

The chain is built from TRBV30 and TRBJ2-1, with 9 bases lining up with TRBD2. J was trimmed by 9 bases and V by 4 bases; bases with no gene match: 7. Per the germline V gene, CDR1 is GTSNPN and CDR2 is SVGIG (reference sequence). The CDR3 is 13 residues long. CDR3 sequence: CAWNWRGGSEQFF. The CDR3 DNA is TGTGCCTGGAACTGGCGGGGGGGCTCTGAGCAGTTCTTC.

The chain links TRBV7-9 to TRBJ1-2, with D unresolved. The CDR3 length is 13 residues. Deletions cut 8 bases from V and 6 bases from J, with 16 bases between. Germline CDR1 and CDR2: SEHNR and FQNEAQ (reference sequence). The CDR3 DNA follows: TGTGCCAGCTCCTTAAGCGGGGATAATGGCTACACCTTC. Translated: CASSLSGDNGYTF.

This clonotype was detected a few times. The chain uses TRBV6-5 and TRBJ1-5; TRBD1 matches 7 bases. Germline V CDR1 and CDR2: MNHEY, SVGAGI. Trimming at V came to 6 bases and at J to 6 bases, leaving 11 bases not matched to a gene. CDR3 length equals 15 residues. CDR3 region: CASSHDRAVGQPQHF. Here the CDR3 DNA reads TGTGCCAGCAGCCACGACAGGGCCGTAGGTCAGCCCCAGCATTTT.

This clonotype came up a few times. The chain recombines TRBV5-1 with TRBJ1-5; D gene uncertain. Per germline, CDR1 SGHRS and CDR2 YFSETQ. Trimming left V 2 bases short and J 5 bases short, with 14 bases between. The CDR3 covers 15 residues. For the CDR3, the DNA is TGCGCCAGCAGCTTCATGGGCGGGGAGTATCAGCCCCAGCATTTT. It specifies CASSFMGGEYQPQHF.

This clonotype has more than one count but fewer than ten. The chain links TRBV20-1 to TRBJ1-2; 10 nucleotides align to TRBD1. Trimming cost V 3 bases and J 2 bases; bases outside gene matches: 6. The CDR3 contains 15 residues. Germline CDR1 is DFQATT and CDR2 is SNEGSKA (reference sequence). CDR3 DNA sequence: TGCAGTGCTAGCGACAGGGGGCAGCGGAACTATGGCTACACCTTC. This gives the protein CSASDRGQRNYGYTF.